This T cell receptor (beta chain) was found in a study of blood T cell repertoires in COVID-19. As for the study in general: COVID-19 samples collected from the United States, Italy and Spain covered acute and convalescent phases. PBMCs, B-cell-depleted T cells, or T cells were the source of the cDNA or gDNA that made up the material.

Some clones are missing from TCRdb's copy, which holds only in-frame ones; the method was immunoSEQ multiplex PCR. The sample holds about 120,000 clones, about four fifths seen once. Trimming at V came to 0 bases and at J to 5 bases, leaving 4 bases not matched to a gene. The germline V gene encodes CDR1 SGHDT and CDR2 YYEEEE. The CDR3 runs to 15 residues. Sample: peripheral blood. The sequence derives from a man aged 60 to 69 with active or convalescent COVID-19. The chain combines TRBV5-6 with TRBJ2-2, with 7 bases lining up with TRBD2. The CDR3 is CASSLGSGETGELFF. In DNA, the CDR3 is TGTGCCAGCAGCTTGGGCAGCGGGGAGACCGGGGAGCTGTTTTTT.